Shown below are 30 T cell receptor beta chains from a single sample sequenced in a study of blood T cell repertoires in COVID-19. Produced via immunoSEQ multiplex PCR; TCRdb's table is partial and in-frame only. The repertoire holds about 220,000 clones, around 89% seen once, with around 2.5% in the top ten. The sample consisted of PBMCs or T cells enriched from blood (not recorded which). The source of these receptors is a woman in her forties with acute COVID-19.

This chain uses TRBV6-2 or TRBV6-3 with TRBJ1-6, with D uncertain. The length of the CDR3 is 16 residues. Trimming stripped 2 bases from V and 7 bases from J, with 15 bases between. Germline V gives CDR1 MNHEY, CDR2 SVGEGT. CDR3 nucleotide sequence: TGTGCCAGCAGTTACCCCAATCGGGGTTTCAATTCACCCCTCCACTTT. The encoded protein is CASSYPNRGFNSPLHF.

V usage is TRBV10-3 and J usage is TRBJ1-6, with D perhaps matching TRBD1 (5 bases). Trimming pared 7 bases from V and 2 bases from J, leaving 9 bases between. This CDR3 contains 14 residues. Germline-derived CDR1 and CDR2 are ENHRY and SYGVKD. Here the CDR3 reads CAIKSGTYNSPLHF. CDR3 sequence (DNA): TGTGCCATCAAATCAGGGACCTATAATTCACCCCTCCACTTT.

J is TRBJ2-3 and V is TRBV7-2; D gene ambiguous. Germline V lookup: CDR1 SGHTA, CDR2 FQGNSA. The CDR3 sequence is 14 residues long. Trimming cost V 2 bases and J 0 bases, with 6 bases left between them. The CDR3 reads CASSLTVSTDTQYF. As DNA, the CDR3 is TGTGCCAGCAGCTTAACGGTGAGCACAGATACGCAGTATTTT.

J is TRBJ1-5 and V is TRBV20-1; D unresolved. CDR1 is DFQATT, CDR2 SNEGSKA, per germline (reference sequence). The CDR3 is 14 residues long. The germline V and J ends were trimmed by 3 bases and 2 bases, with 11 bases remaining between them. Here the CDR3 DNA reads TGCAGTGCTAGTCTTTCTTCCGGCAATCAGCCCCAGCATTTT. Translating it yields CSASLSSGNQPQHF.

This clone has only one observation. The chain uses TRBV2 and TRBJ2-5; 7 positions agree with TRBD1. This CDR3 region has 14 residues. The V and J ends lost 3 bases and 1 base, in that order; junction bases with no gene match: 2. Germline values: CDR1 SNHLY, CDR2 FYNNEI. The CDR3 nucleotides are TGTGCCAGCAGTGATAGGACAGGCCAAGAGACCCAGTACTTC. Translation gives CASSDRTGQETQYF.

The genes are TRBV6-4 and TRBJ2-1, with 11 bases that match TRBD2. CDR1 and CDR2 (germline): MRHNA, SNTAGT. The CDR3 consists of 14 residues. The V gene end was trimmed by 6 bases and the J gene end by 6 bases; junction bases not matched to a gene: 4. The CDR3 region has the DNA TGTGCCAGCAGGAGGACTAGCGGGCCCAATGAGCAGTTCTTC. The encoded protein is CASRRTSGPNEQFF.

J is TRBJ1-2 and V is TRBV9; 8 nucleotides match TRBD1. Losses at the gene ends were 3 bases for V and 3 bases for J; bases not matched to a gene: 4. There are 14 residues in the CDR3. The germline V gene has CDR1 SGDLS and CDR2 YYNGEE. The CDR3 sequence is CASSDDRGDYGYTF. The CDR3 bases are TGTGCCAGCAGCGACGACAGGGGTGACTATGGCTACACCTTC.

The rearrangement links TRBV24-1 to TRBJ1-6, with D perhaps TRBD1 (6 bases). With 9 bases removed from V and 5 bases from J, the gap between germline ends came to 13 bases. CDR3 size: 14 residues. Germline V gene data show CDR1 as KGHDR and CDR2 as SFDVKD. As DNA, the CDR3 is TGTGCCACCTGTCCGGACAGACATAATTCACCCCTCCACTTT. Its protein is CATCPDRHNSPLHF.

The gene calls are TRBV7-8 and TRBJ2-7; TRBD2 agrees at 8 bases. V shed 6 bases and J 7 bases; nucleotides not matched to a gene: 11. The CDR3 consists of 14 residues. Germline V gives CDR1 SGHVS, CDR2 FQNEAQ. CDR3 protein: CASRLTSGLIEQYF. The CDR3, as DNA: TGTGCCAGCAGACTAACTAGCGGCTTAATTGAGCAGTACTTC.

As DNA, the CDR3 is TGTGCCAGCAGCCTCCGACGGACAGGGTACTCCTACGAGCAGTACTTC. Translation: CASSLRRTGYSYEQYF. This sequence joins TRBV5-5 and TRBJ2-7; 8 bases agree with TRBD1. CDR3 size: 16 residues. Germline CDR1 SGHKS, CDR2 YYEKEE (reference sequence). V dropped 4 bases and J dropped 0; count of bases not matched to a gene: 9.

The rearrangement links TRBV12-3 or TRBV12-4 to TRBJ2-2; TRBD1 might be the D (6 bases). Trimming took off 6 bases at V and 6 bases at J, with 8 bases between the two ends. This CDR3 is built from 12 residues. CDR3 nucleotide sequence: TGTGCCAGCAGCTACAGGGCCGGGGAGCTGTTTTTT. Amino acids: CASSYRAGELFF.

The chain combines TRBV24-1 with TRBJ1-5; tentative D call: TRBD1 (5 bases). Germline lookup yields CDR1 KGHDR and CDR2 SFDVKD. V was pared by 6 bases and J by 6 bases, with 17 bases between. The CDR3 is made up of 15 amino acids. As DNA, the CDR3 is TGTGCCACCAGTCAGGGAAGGATTCCCTTTCAGCCCCAGCATTTT. Amino acid sequence: CATSQGRIPFQPQHF.

This clone was found once. V usage is TRBV30 and J usage is TRBJ1-2; tentatively, D is TRBD1 (6 bases). The CDR3 is 15 residues long. Germline V gene data show CDR1 as GTSNPN and CDR2 as SVGIG (reference sequence). V was clipped by 1 base and J by 4 bases, with 16 bases between them. The CDR3: CAWSALQGKAYGYTF. For the CDR3, the DNA is TGTGCCTGGAGTGCCCTACAGGGAAAGGCCTATGGCTACACCTTC.

The V gene is TRBV11-2, the J gene TRBJ2-5; 8 bases map to TRBD2. The CDR3 is 17 residues long. Germline values: CDR1 SGHAT, CDR2 FQNNGV. V lost 0 bases, J lost 1 base, and 7 bases stayed unmatched. The CDR3 loop is CASSLDLAGMIQETQYF. The CDR3 coding sequence is TGTGCCAGCAGCTTAGATTTAGCGGGAATGATCCAAGAGACCCAGTACTTC.

The rearrangement joins TRBV7-9 to TRBJ1-2; D unresolved. CDR1 is SEHNR, CDR2 FQNEAQ, per germline (reference sequence). The CDR3 length is 12 residues. V dropped 4 bases and J dropped 5 bases, with 8 bases sitting between them. Here the CDR3 reads CASSSTEYGYTF. Written as DNA, the CDR3 is TGTGCCAGCAGCTCGACTGAGTATGGCTACACCTTC.

This chain connects TRBV2 to TRBJ2-1; 7 bases fit TRBD2. This CDR3 is built from 15 residues. Germline trimming cut 9 bases from V and 5 bases from J; bases unmatched to any gene: 13. The germline V gene has CDR1 SNHLY and CDR2 FYNNEI. CDR3 region: CASTQEQRGNNEQFF. DNA for the CDR3: TGTGCCAGTACCCAGGAGCAGCGGGGCAACAATGAGCAGTTCTTC.

The genes are TRBV27 and TRBJ1-6; a weak D match, TRBD1 (6 bases). This CDR3 has 15 amino acids. Germline-derived CDR1 and CDR2 are MNHEY and SMNVEV (reference sequence). Trimming removed 2 bases from V and 8 bases from J, with 13 bases in between. CDR3 amino acids: CASSLNWAGDSPLHF. CDR3 in DNA: TGTGCCAGCAGTTTAAACTGGGCAGGGGATTCACCCCTCCACTTT.

The chain couples TRBV4-1 to TRBJ1-3, with a possible D match to TRBD1 (6 bases). The germline gives CDR1 MGHRA, CDR2 YSYEKL. The ends were cut back, 2 bases at V and 0 bases at J, with 14 bases in the middle. This CDR3 comprises 17 residues. CDR3 sequence (DNA): TGCGCCAGCAGCCAACCTTGGGACACCTCCTCTGGAAACACCATATATTTT. Residues: CASSQPWDTSSGNTIYF.

The chain combines TRBV14 with TRBJ2-5, with a possible D match to TRBD2 (5 bases). The CDR3 sequence is 14 residues long. V lost 1 base and J lost 7, with 13 bases in between. CDR1 and CDR2 (germline): SGHDN, FVKESK. For the CDR3, the DNA is TGTGCCAGCAGCCAAGCGAGTCCCCGGGGGACCCAGTACTTC. Translated: CASSQASPRGTQYF.

Only one count was recorded for this clone. V is TRBV6-6 and J is TRBJ2-7, with D maybe TRBD2 (6 bases). The CDR3 contains 16 residues. Between the trimmed V and J ends, which lost 5 bases and 4 bases, there was a span of 21 bases. Germline values: CDR1 MNHNY, CDR2 SVGAGI (reference sequence). The CDR3: CASSTPRGGGVYEQYV. The CDR3 DNA follows: TGTGCCAGCAGTACCCCACGCGGAGGAGGGGTTTACGAGCAGTACGTC.

J is TRBJ1-4 and V is TRBV6-5; the D is unclear. The CDR3 covers 15 residues. V was cut by 0 bases and J by 3 bases, with 8 bases left in between. The germline CDR1 and CDR2 sequences are MNHEY and SVGAGI. The CDR3 region is CASSYSGVSNEKLFF. CDR3 nucleotides: TGTGCCAGCAGTTACTCAGGAGTATCTAATGAAAAACTGTTTTTT.

The chain recombines TRBV18 with TRBJ1-5; TRBD1 matches at 10 bases. Per germline, CDR1 KGHSH and CDR2 LQKENI. With 3 bases clipped from V and 5 bases from J, the junction kept 4 bases outside the gene matches. The CDR3 is 15 residues long. For the CDR3, the DNA is TGTGCCAGCTCACCCGACAGGGGGCAATATCAGCCCCAGCATTTT. Translation gives CASSPDRGQYQPQHF.

J is TRBJ1-2 and V is TRBV27, with 7 bases lining up with TRBD1. The CDR3 contains 14 residues. Germline V gives CDR1 MNHEY, CDR2 SMNVEV (reference sequence). V lost 6 bases to trimming and J lost 7 bases; unmatched junction nucleotides: 11. As DNA, the CDR3 is TGTGCCAGCAGACTGACAGGGACAAGGGGTGGCTACACCTTC. Its translation is CASRLTGTRGGYTF.

This chain joins TRBV25-1 and TRBJ2-2; 8 nucleotides align to TRBD2. V was pared by 6 bases and J by 7 bases, with 10 bases of the junction left unmatched. Looked up from germline, CDR1 is MGHDK and CDR2 is SYGVNS. The CDR3 sequence is 15 residues long. In DNA form, the CDR3 reads TGTGCCAGCAGCGCATTTTTAGGGACTAGCGGGGAGCTGTTTTTT. The encoded protein is CASSAFLGTSGELFF.

This sequence joins TRBV3-1 (or the pseudogene TRBV3-2) and TRBJ1-6, with D perhaps TRBD1 (5 bases). The CDR3 consists of 13 residues. Germline V gene lookup returns CDR1 LGHDT and CDR2 YNNKEL (reference sequence). The V end was cut by 0 bases, the J end by 9 bases, with 6 bases between. CDR3 loop: CASSQEDSSPLHF. The CDR3 bases are TGTGCCAGCAGCCAAGAAGACAGTTCACCCCTCCACTTT.

The J gene is TRBJ2-2, the V gene TRBV21-1; the D call of TRBD2 is as the table states it, not checked on the DNA. TRBV21-1 is classified as a pseudogene. The CDR3 has 13 residues. CDR3 sequence: CAEQREGVGELFF. CDR3 bases: TGTGCCGAGCAGCGGGAGGGGGTCGGGGAGCTGTTTTTT.

The V and J genes are TRBV2 and TRBJ2-3, with 13 bases fitting TRBD2. V trimming: 5 bases; J trimming: 3 bases; junction bases outside the gene matches: 5. The CDR3 length is 16 residues. Germline CDR1 is SNHLY and CDR2 is FYNNEI. The CDR3 coding sequence is TGTGCCAGCAGTAAACGGACTAGCGGGGGAACAGATACGCAGTATTTT. Translated: CASSKRTSGGTDTQYF. Variable domain in full (rest from reference TRBV2 and TRBJ2-3): EPEVTQTPSHQVTQMGQEVILRCVPISNHLYFYWYRQILGQKVEFLVSFYNNEISEKSEIFDDQFSVERPDGSNFTLKIRSTKLEDSAMYFCASSKRTSGGTDTQYFGPGTRLTVL.

The chain employs TRBV6-2 or TRBV6-3 and TRBJ2-7; tentative D call: TRBD2 (5 bases). V shed 2 bases and J shed 0 bases, with 8 bases lying between them. CDR1 and CDR2 from the germline V gene are MNHEY and SVGEGT. This CDR3 spans 14 amino acids. The CDR3 loop reads CASSYGLPSYEQYV. CDR3 nucleotide sequence: TGTGCCAGCAGTTACGGACTCCCCTCCTACGAGCAGTACGTC.

This clone came up a few times. The J gene is TRBJ1-1, the V gene TRBV7-6; possible D gene TRBD1, 5 bases. The V gene lost 5 bases and the J gene lost 0 bases, with 22 bases spanning the gap. Germline CDR1 is SGHVS and CDR2 is FNYEAQ. The CDR3 is 18 amino acids. The CDR3 nucleotides read TGTGCCAGCAGCCCCCCTCTTATCGGGGGTGCCATGAACACTGAAGCTTTCTTT. Residues: CASSPPLIGGAMNTEAFF.

This clone is a singleton in its sample. The V call is TRBV27, the J call TRBJ1-2; D remains unclear. The V and J ends lost 5 bases and 8 bases respectively, with 24 bases between them. This CDR3 is 16 amino acids long. The germline CDR1 and CDR2 sequences are MNHEY and SMNVEV (reference sequence). The CDR3 DNA reads TGTGCCAGCAGTCCCGTACGTCCCAGCGGTGTAGGAGGCTACACCTTC. This sequence encodes CASSPVRPSGVGGYTF.